This TCR beta chain is drawn from a study of cytomegalovirus exposure and HLA in healthy donors. Study-wide context: The same platform as the 650 to 700 first-cohort repertoires was used for the 90 to 150 validation repertoires, a later analysis reported.

Clones were read by immunoSEQ multiplex PCR, and TCRdb kept only the in-frame ones, dropping some. The sample lists approximately 120,000 clones, about nine tenths seen once, with about 2% in the top ten. Note on this clone: Antigen unknown.

Germline V gene data show CDR1 as SEHNR and CDR2 as FQNEAQ (reference sequence). With 0 bases removed from V and 6 bases from J, the gap between germline ends came to 6 bases. The CDR3 sequence is 12 residues long. Points from the study as a whole: Reportedly, cytomegalovirus status was diagnosed with high sensitivity and specificity. Rarity held for most TCR sequences, but there were some public TCRs that occurred in many donors.

Sample: PBMCs. The chain employs TRBV7-9 and TRBJ2-7; D ambiguous. The source of this sequence is a woman under 30 in good health and CMV-seronegative. The CDR3 spells CASSLARGEQYF. In DNA, the CDR3 is TGTGCCAGCAGCTTAGCTAGAGGCGAGCAGTACTTC.